Listed below are T cell receptor beta chains from one sample, sequenced in a study of cytomegalovirus exposure and HLA in healthy donors. Here immunoSEQ multiplex PCR was the method, and the copy in TCRdb shows in-frame clones only, minus some. Among fewer than 140,000 clones listed, 75% were seen once. Sequencing input: PBMCs. These receptors came from a male donor in good health and CMV-seropositive. Both conserved end residues are trimmed from each CDR3.

J | V | CDR3
TRBJ2-5 | TRBV6-6 | ASSYGVTGGRETQY
TRBJ2-7 | TRBV2 | ASSDVGAYEQY
TRBJ2-1 | TRBV9 | ASSVARASGGAYNEQF
TRBJ2-1 | TRBV7-3 | ASGLASNNEQF
TRBJ2-5 | TRBV6-4 | ASSALQGETQY
TRBJ2-7 | TRBV4-3 | ASSPERAAYEQY
TRBJ1-1 | TRBV9 | ASSVAGGCEAF
TRBJ1-5 | TRBV5-5 | ASSLEGGLSNQPQH
TRBJ1-1 | TRBV7-9 | ASSHEANPEAF
TRBJ1-2 | TRBV5-8 | ASSLVGGEGGYT